The 12 T cell receptor beta chains given below trace back to one sample, sequenced in a study of T-cell reconstitution after alpha-beta-depleted transplantation in children. Unique molecular identifiers were used in preparing the TCRbeta library. MiXCR, applied by TCRdb to the PCR reads, yields one record per CDR3 protein. The table includes fewer than 450,000 distinct CDR3 sequences, 15% to 20% detected once. This material consisted of PBMCs, mostly from graft donor cells, taken 360 days after TCRalphabeta/CD19-depleted stem cell transplant. These receptors came from a male patient between 2 and 15 years old who had a stem cell transplant for acute lymphoblastic leukemia, so the T cells may come from the graft donor.

Note on this clonotype: One junction end disagrees with the germline gene, perhaps due to a read error. The J gene is TRBJ2-5, the V gene TRBV24-1; 8 nucleotides agree with TRBD2. CDR1 is KGHDR, CDR2 SFDVKD, per germline. The length of the CDR3 is 16 residues. The CDR3 sequence: CGTSVASGRYAETQYF. The CDR3 coding sequence is TGTGGCACCAGTGTGGCTAGCGGGCGGTATGCTGAGACCCAGTACTTC.

This clonotype was observed at least ten times. This chain links TRBV24-1 with TRBJ2-5; the D is unclear. V was trimmed by 2 bases and J by 0 bases, leaving 15 bases between them. Looked up from germline, CDR1 is KGHDR and CDR2 is SFDVKD. The CDR3 is 17 residues long. The CDR3 protein is CATSDSLSWGDQETQYF. In DNA, the CDR3 is TGTGCCACCAGTGATTCCCTGTCTTGGGGTGACCAAGAGACCCAGTACTTC.

This clonotype occurred a few times. The V gene is TRBV29-1, the J gene TRBJ2-5; 7 bases agree with TRBD1. CDR3 length: 13 residues. Germline V CDR1 and CDR2: SQVTM, ANQGSEA. The J segment lost 3 bases and the V segment lost 8 bases, leaving 9 bases of the junction unmatched. CDR3 sequence: CSTRQGVEETQYF. The CDR3 coding sequence is TGCAGCACAAGACAGGGTGTGGAAGAGACCCAGTACTTC.

This clonotype was counted a few times. The J gene is TRBJ2-1, the V gene TRBV12-3 or TRBV12-4; perhaps D is TRBD1 or TRBD2 (5 bases each). V dropped 3 bases and J dropped 8 bases, with 14 bases sitting between them. This CDR3 region has 14 residues. CDR3 DNA sequence: TGTGCCAGCAGTTTGAGGACGGGACGGGATGAGCAGTTCTTC. Its protein is CASSLRTGRDEQFF.

This clonotype was picked up a small number of times. V usage is TRBV3-1 and J usage is TRBJ1-4; D perhaps matches TRBD1 (6 bases). This CDR3 is built from 15 residues. Trimming left V 4 bases short and J 2 bases short, with 11 bases between. Germline CDR1 is LGHDT and CDR2 is YNNKEL (reference sequence). The CDR3 bases are TGTGCCAGCAGCCGCGTAACAGGGACTAATGAAAAACTGTTTTTT. Its translation is CASSRVTGTNEKLFF.

This clonotype has ten or more counts. The J gene is TRBJ2-3, the V gene TRBV7-9; 8 bases fit TRBD1. This CDR3 is built from 14 residues. V dropped 5 bases and J dropped 4; count of bases not matched to a gene: 5. Germline CDR1 is SEHNR and CDR2 is FQNEAQ (reference sequence). The CDR3 coding sequence is TGTGCCAGCAGCCCACAGGGGGATGCAGATACGCAGTATTTT. Translation: CASSPQGDADTQYF.

This clonotype was counted only a few times. The CDR3 coding sequence is TGTGCCAGCAGTTTAACAGGGGTCCCAGATACGCAGTATTTT. Its translation is CASSLTGVPDTQYF. The V gene is TRBV12-3 or TRBV12-4, the J gene TRBJ2-3, with TRBD1 identical over 7 bases. Trimming cost V 2 bases and J 4 bases; bases outside gene matches: 3. The CDR3 is 14 residues long.

This clonotype was recorded a few times. The chain links TRBV28 to TRBJ2-1; 9 nucleotides match TRBD2. Germline V CDR1 and CDR2: MDHEN, SYDVKM. V shed 4 bases, J shed 1 base, and the junction held 5 bases outside the gene matches. The CDR3 sequence is 16 residues long. The chain's CDR3 is CASSSLAGRSYNEQFF. In DNA, the CDR3 is TGTGCCAGCAGTTCTCTAGCGGGAAGATCCTACAATGAGCAGTTCTTC.

This clonotype was counted once. The CDR3 loop reads CSVEAGGTSGRRETQYF. The CDR3 DNA follows: TGCAGCGTTGAAGCTGGAGGGACTAGCGGGAGACGAGAGACCCAGTACTTC. The rearrangement uses TRBV29-1 and TRBJ2-5, with 14 nucleotides matching TRBD2. The germline gives CDR1 SQVTM, CDR2 ANQGSEA. J lost 4 bases, V lost 1 base, and 8 bases had no gene match. This CDR3 is 17 amino acids long. The whole variable domain, filled in from reference TRBV29-1 and TRBJ2-5, reads SAVISQKPSRDICQRGTSLTIQCQVDSQVTMMFWYRQQPGQSLTLIATANQGSEATYESGFVIDKFPISRPNLTFSTLTVSNMSPEDSSIYLCSVEAGGTSGRRETQYFGPGTRLLVL.

This clonotype has more than one count but fewer than ten. This chain uses TRBV7-2 with TRBJ2-7, with TRBD1 identical over 8 bases. V gave up 3 bases and J gave up 2 bases; unmatched junction bases: 12. The CDR3 consists of 17 residues. Looked up from germline, CDR1 is SGHTA and CDR2 is FQGNSA. The CDR3 DNA follows: TGTGCCAGCAGCTTTATTTCGCAGGGGGCGCGACCCTACGAGCAGTACTTC. It translates to CASSFISQGARPYEQYF.

V usage is TRBV30 and J usage is TRBJ2-7; D is undetermined. CDR3 length equals 14 residues. Per the germline V gene, CDR1 is GTSNPN and CDR2 is SVGIG (reference sequence). V gave up 3 bases and J gave up 3 bases, with 15 bases separating them. The CDR3: CAWRASSGFYEQYF. The CDR3, as DNA: TGTGCCTGGAGGGCCAGTTCAGGATTCTACGAGCAGTACTTC. Full variable domain (remainder filled in from reference TRBV30 and TRBJ2-7): SQTIHQWPATLVQPVGSPLSLECTVEGTSNPNLYWYRQAAGRGLQLLFYSVGIGQISSEVPQNLSASRPQDRQFILSSKKLLLSDSGFYLCAWRASSGFYEQYFGPGTRLTVT.

At least ten counts were recorded for this clonotype. V is TRBV28 and J is TRBJ2-3, with 12 bases lining up with TRBD2. Germline lookup yields CDR1 MDHEN and CDR2 SYDVKM. V lost 5 bases, J lost 0 bases, and 9 bases stayed unmatched. The CDR3 is 18 residues long. In DNA, the CDR3 is TGTGCCAGCAGTGCCACTAGCGGGAGGCTGACTAGCACAGATACGCAGTATTTT. Protein product: CASSATSGRLTSTDTQYF. Full variable domain (missing parts from reference TRBV28 and TRBJ2-3): DVKVTQSSRYLVKRTGEKVFLECVQDMDHENMFWYRQDPGLGLRLIYFSYDVKMKEKGDIPEGYSVSREKKERFSLILESASTNQTSMYLCASSATSGRLTSTDTQYFGPGTRLTVL.